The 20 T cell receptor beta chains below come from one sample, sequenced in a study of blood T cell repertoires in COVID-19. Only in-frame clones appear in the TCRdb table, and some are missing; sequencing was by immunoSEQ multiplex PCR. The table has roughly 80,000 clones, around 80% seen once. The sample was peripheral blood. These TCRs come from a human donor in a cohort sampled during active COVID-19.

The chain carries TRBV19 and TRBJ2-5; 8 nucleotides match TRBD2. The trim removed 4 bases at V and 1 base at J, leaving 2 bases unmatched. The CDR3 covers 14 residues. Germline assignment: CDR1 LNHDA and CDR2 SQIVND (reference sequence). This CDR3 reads CASSTGTSQETQYF. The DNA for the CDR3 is TGTGCCAGTAGTACCGGGACTAGCCAAGAGACCCAGTACTTC.

The CDR3 DNA reads TGTGCCAGCAGTGAAGGCGGGGGGGCCATCAATGAGCAGTTCTTC. It is translated as CASSEGGGAINEQFF. The chain uses TRBV2 and TRBJ2-1; 9 bases are a match to TRBD2. V gave up 1 base and J gave up 6 bases; unmatched junction bases: 4. Germline assignment: CDR1 SNHLY and CDR2 FYNNEI. CDR3 length equals 15 residues.

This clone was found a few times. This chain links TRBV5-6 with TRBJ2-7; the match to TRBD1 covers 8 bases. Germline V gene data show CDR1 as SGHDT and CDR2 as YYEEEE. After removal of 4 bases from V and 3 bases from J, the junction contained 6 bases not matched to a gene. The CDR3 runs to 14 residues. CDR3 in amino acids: CASSVDRGGYEQYF. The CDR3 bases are TGTGCCAGCAGCGTAGACAGGGGTGGCTACGAGCAGTACTTC.

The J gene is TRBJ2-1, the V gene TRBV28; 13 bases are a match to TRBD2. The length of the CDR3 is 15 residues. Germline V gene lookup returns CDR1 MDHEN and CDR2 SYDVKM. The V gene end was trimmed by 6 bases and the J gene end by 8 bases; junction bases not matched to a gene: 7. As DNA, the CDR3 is TGTGCCAGCAGAACTAGCGGGGGGGCTTTGTATGAGCAGTTCTTC. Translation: CASRTSGGALYEQFF.

The chain's CDR3 is CASSKMTGLATYEQYF. CDR3 coding DNA: TGTGCCAGCAGCAAAATGACGGGACTAGCGACCTACGAGCAGTACTTC. This chain links TRBV7-2 with TRBJ2-7; 10 nucleotides align to TRBD2. Germline CDR1 is SGHTA and CDR2 is FQGNSA. This CDR3 is 16 amino acids long. V was clipped by 5 bases and J by 2 bases; unmatched bases: 9. Looking up the rest from reference TRBV7-2 and TRBJ2-7 gives the full variable domain: GAGVSQSPSNKVTEKGKDVELRCDPISGHTALYWYRQSLGQGLEFLIYFQGNSAPDKSGLPSDRFSAERTGGSVSTLTIQRTQQEDSAVYLCASSKMTGLATYEQYFGPGTRLTVT.

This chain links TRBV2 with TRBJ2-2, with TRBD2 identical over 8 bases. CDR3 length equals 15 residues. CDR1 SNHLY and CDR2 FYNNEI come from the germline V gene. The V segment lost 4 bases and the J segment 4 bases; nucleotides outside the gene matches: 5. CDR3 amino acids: CASSVRGVGTGELFF. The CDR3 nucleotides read TGTGCCAGCAGTGTGCGGGGGGTGGGCACCGGGGAGCTGTTTTTT.

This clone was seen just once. Written as DNA, the CDR3 is TGTGCCAGCAGCGCCCCCGCGGGAGGTCCGTGCACAGATACGCAGTATTTT. It translates to CASSAPAGGPCTDTQYF. The chain combines TRBV21-1 with TRBJ2-3; the table's TRBD2 call for D was not verified on the DNA. TRBV21-1 is marked as a pseudogene. The CDR3 is made up of 17 amino acids.

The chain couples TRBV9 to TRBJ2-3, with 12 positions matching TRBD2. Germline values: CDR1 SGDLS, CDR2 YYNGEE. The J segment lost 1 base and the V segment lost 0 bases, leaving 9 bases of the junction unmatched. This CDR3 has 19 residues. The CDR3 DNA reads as TGTGCCAGCAGCGTAGATCCTAGCGGGGGGGCGTGGGGCACAGATACGCAGTATTTT. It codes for CASSVDPSGGAWGTDTQYF.

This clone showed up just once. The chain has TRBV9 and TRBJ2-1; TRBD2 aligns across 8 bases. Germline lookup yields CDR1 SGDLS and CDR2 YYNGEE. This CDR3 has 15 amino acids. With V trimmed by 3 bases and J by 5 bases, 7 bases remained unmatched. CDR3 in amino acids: CASSATSGGDNEQFF. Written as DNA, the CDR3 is TGTGCCAGCAGCGCCACTAGCGGCGGGGACAATGAGCAGTTCTTC.

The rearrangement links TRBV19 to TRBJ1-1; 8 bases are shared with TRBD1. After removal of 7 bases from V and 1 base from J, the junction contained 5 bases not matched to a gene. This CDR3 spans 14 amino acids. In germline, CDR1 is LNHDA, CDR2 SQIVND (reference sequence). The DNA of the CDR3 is TGTGCCAGTAATGCGGACAGGGCGAACACTGAAGCTTTCTTT. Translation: CASNADRANTEAFF.

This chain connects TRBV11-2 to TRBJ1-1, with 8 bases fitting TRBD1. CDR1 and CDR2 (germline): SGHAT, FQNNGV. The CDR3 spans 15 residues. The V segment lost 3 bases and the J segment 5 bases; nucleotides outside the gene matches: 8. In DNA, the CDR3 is TGTGCCAGCAGCTTGTTCAGGGGGCCGGAAACTGAAGCTTTCTTT. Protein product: CASSLFRGPETEAFF.

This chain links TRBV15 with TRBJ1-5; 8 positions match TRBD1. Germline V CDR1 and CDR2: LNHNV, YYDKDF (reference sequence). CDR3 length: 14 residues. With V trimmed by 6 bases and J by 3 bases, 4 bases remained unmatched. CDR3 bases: TGTGCCACCAGTGGGACAGGTATCAATCAGCCCCAGCATTTT. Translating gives CATSGTGINQPQHF.

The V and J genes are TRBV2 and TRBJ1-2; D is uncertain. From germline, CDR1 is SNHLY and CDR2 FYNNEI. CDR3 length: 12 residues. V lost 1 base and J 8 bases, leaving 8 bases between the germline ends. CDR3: CASSEGSEGYTF. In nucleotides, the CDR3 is TGTGCCAGCAGTGAAGGGTCGGAGGGCTACACCTTC.

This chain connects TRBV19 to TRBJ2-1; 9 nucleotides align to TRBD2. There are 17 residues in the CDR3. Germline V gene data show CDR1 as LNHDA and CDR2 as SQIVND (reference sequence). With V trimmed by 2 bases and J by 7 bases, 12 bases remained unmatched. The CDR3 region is CASSISGAGGRMNEQFF. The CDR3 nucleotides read TGTGCCAGTAGTATAAGTGGTGCGGGGGGGCGAATGAATGAGCAGTTCTTC.

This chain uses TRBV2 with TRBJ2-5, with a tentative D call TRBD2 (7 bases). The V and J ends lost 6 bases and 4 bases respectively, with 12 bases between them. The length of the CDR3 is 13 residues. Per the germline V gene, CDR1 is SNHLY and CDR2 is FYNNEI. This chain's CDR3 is CASRRGQGETQYF. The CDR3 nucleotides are TGTGCCAGCAGGCGGGGGCAAGGAGAGACCCAGTACTTC.

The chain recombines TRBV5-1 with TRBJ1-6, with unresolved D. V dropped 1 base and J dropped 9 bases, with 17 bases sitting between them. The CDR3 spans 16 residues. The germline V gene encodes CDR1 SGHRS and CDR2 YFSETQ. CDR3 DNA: TGCGCCAGCAGCTTGTCCAGACCCCGGGATGGTTCACCCCTCCACTTT. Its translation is CASSLSRPRDGSPLHF.

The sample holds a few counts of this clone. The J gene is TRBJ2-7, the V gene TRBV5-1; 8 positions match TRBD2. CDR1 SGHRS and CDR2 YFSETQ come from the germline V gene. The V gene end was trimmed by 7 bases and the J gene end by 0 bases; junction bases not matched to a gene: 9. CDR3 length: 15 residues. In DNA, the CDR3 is TGCGCCAGCCGGGAGGGCGGCTACAGCTCCTACGAGCAGTACTTC. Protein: CASREGGYSSYEQYF.

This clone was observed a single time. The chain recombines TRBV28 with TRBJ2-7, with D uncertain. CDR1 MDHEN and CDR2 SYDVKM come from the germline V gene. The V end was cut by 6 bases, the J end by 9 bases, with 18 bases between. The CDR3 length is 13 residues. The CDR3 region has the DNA TGTGCCAGCAGACGTAGCCCTTATGAACCGCAGTACTTC. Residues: CASRRSPYEPQYF.

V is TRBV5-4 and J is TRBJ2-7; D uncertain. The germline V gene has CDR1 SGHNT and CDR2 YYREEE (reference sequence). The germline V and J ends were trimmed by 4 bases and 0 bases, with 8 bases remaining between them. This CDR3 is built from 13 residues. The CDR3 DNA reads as TGTGCCAGCAGCCGCAGGTCCTCCTACGAGCAGTACTTC. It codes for CASSRRSSYEQYF.

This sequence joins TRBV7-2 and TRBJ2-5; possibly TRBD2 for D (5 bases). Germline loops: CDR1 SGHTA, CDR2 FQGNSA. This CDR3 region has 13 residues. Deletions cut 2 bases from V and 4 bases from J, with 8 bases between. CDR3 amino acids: CASSLRGPETQYF. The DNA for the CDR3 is TGTGCCAGCAGCTTACGAGGGCCAGAGACCCAGTACTTC.